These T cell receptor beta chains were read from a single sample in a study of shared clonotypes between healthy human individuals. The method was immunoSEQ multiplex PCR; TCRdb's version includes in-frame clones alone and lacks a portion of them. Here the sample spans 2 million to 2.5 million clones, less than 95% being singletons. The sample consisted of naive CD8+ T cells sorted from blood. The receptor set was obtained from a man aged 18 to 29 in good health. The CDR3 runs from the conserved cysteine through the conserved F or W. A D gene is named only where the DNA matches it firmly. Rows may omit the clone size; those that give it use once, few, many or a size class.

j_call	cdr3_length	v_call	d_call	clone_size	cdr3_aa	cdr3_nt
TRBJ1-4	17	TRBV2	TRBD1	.	CASSDVGQGPSREKLFF	TGTGCCAGCAGTGATGTCGGACAGGGCCCATCAAGGGAAAAACTGTTTTTT
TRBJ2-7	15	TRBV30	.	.	CAWSLTGLGTYEQYF	TGTGCCTGGAGTTTGACCGGGCTGGGTACCTACGAGCAGTACTTC
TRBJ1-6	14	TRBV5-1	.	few	CASSLGQENSPLHF	TGCGCCAGCAGCTTGGGTCAGGAAAATTCACCCCTCCACTTT
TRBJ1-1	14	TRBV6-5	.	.	CASSPGTLNTEAFF	TGTGCCAGCAGCCCCGGGACACTGAACACTGAAGCTTTCTTT
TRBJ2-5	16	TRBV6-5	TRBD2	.	CASSYGLAEVQETQYF	TGTGCCAGCAGTTACGGGCTAGCGGAGGTACAAGAGACCCAGTACTTC
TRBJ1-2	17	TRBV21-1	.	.	CASSTPQNSLIHYGYTF	TGTGCCAGCAGCACCCCTCAGAACAGTTTAATTCACTATGGCTACACCTTC
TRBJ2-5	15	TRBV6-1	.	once	CASSESVGFPETQYF	TGTGCCAGCAGTGAATCGGTAGGGTTCCCCGAGACCCAGTACTTC
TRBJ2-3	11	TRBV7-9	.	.	CASSFSDTQYF	TGTGCCAGCAGCTTTTCAGATACGCAGTATTTT
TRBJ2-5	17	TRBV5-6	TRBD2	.	CASSLFSASGSSETQYF	TGTGCCAGCAGCTTGTTTTCGGCTAGCGGGTCCTCCGAGACCCAGTACTTC
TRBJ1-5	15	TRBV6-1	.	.	CASSDYDGSNQPQHF	TGTGCCAGCAGTGATTACGACGGTAGCAATCAGCCCCAGCATTTT
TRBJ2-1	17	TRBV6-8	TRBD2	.	CASRPTSGIGPYNEQFF	TGTGCCAGTAGACCGACTAGCGGGATTGGCCCCTACAATGAGCAGTTCTTC
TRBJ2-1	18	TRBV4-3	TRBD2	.	CASSQELYGLADYNEQFF	TGCGCCAGCAGCCAAGAACTCTACGGACTAGCGGACTACAATGAGCAGTTCTTC
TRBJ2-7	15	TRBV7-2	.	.	CASSPEEGRGYEQYF	TGTGCCAGCAGCCCCGAGGAGGGGCGCGGCTACGAGCAGTACTTC
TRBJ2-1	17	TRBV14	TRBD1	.	CASSQRGTGSSYNEQFF	TGTGCCAGCAGCCAAAGGGGGACAGGGAGCTCCTACAATGAGCAGTTCTTC
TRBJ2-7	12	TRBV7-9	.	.	CASSSTLLEQYF	TGTGCCAGCAGCTCAACCCTGCTCGAGCAGTACTTC
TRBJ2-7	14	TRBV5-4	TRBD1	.	CASSPWGQSYEQYF	TGTGCCAGCAGCCCATGGGGACAGTCCTACGAGCAGTACTTC
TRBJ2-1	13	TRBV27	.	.	CASSLGPFYEQFF	TGTGCCAGCAGTTTGGGGCCCTTCTATGAGCAGTTCTTC
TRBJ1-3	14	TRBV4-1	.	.	CASSQDGTGNTIYF	TGCGCCAGCAGCCAAGATGGTACTGGAAACACCATATATTTT
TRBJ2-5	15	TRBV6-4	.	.	CASSTLAGPGETQYF	TGTGCCAGCAGTACGTTGGCGGGGCCGGGAGAGACCCAGTACTTC
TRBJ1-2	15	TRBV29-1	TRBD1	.	CSVETGTGGIYGYTF	TGCAGCGTTGAAACCGGGACAGGGGGCATCTATGGCTACACCTTC
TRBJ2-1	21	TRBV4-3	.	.	CASSRTLGDVIPGLGYNEQFF	TGCGCCAGCAGCCGGACCTTGGGAGATGTGATTCCCGGATTGGGCTACAATGAGCAGTTCTTC
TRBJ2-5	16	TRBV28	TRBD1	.	CASSFPGQGLQETQYF	TGTGCCAGCAGTTTCCCGGGACAGGGTCTCCAAGAGACCCAGTACTTC
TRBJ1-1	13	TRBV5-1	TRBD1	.	CASRPTGGTEAFF	TGCGCCAGCAGACCCACAGGGGGCACTGAAGCTTTCTTT
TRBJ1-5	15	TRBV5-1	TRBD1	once	CASSFTGDSNQPQHF	TGCGCCAGCAGCTTCACAGGGGATAGCAATCAGCCCCAGCATTTT
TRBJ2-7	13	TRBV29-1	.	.	CSVRDTGTYEQYF	TGCAGCGTCCGGGACACGGGGACCTACGAGCAGTACTTC
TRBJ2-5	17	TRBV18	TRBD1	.	CASSPRFGQGEGETQYF	TGTGCCAGCTCACCACGATTCGGACAGGGCGAGGGGGAGACCCAGTACTTC
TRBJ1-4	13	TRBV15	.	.	CATRQSNYEKLFF	TGTGCCACGAGGCAGAGCAATTATGAAAAACTGTTTTTT
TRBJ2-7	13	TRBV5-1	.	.	CASSWGQIYEQYF	TGCGCCAGCAGCTGGGGACAAATTTACGAGCAGTACTTC
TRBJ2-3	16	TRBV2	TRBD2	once	CASSLGLEGVADTQYF	TGTGCCAGCAGTCTGGGACTAGAGGGGGTTGCAGATACGCAGTATTTT
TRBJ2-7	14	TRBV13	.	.	CASSLGGASYEQYF	TGTGCCAGCAGCCTCGGTGGCGCCTCCTACGAGCAGTACTTC
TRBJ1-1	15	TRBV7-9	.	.	CASSFPRGQDTEAFF	TGTGCCAGCAGCTTTCCCCGGGGGCAGGACACTGAAGCTTTCTTT
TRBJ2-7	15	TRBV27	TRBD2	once	CAPERERGIHYEQYF	TGTGCCCCAGAGCGGGAGCGGGGGATTCACTACGAGCAGTACTTC
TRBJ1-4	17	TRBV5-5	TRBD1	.	CASSPGQGYATNEKLFF	TGTGCCAGCAGCCCGGGACAGGGTTATGCAACTAATGAAAAACTGTTTTTT
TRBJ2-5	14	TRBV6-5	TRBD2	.	CASSKSGRIETQYF	TGTGCCAGCAGCAAAAGCGGGAGGATAGAGACCCAGTACTTC
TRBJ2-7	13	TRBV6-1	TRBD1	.	CASRGQTGPEQYF	TGTGCCAGCAGGGGTCAGACAGGGCCCGAGCAGTACTTC
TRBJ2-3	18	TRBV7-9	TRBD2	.	CASSPPLQRGGYTDTQYF	TGTGCCAGCAGCCCACCCCTCCAGCGGGGGGGATACACAGATACGCAGTATTTT
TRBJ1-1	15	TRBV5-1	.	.	CASSLEKGMNTEAFF	TGCGCCAGCAGCTTGGAAAAGGGGATGAACACTGAAGCTTTCTTT
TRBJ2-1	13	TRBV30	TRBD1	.	CAWSGDRYNEQFF	TGTGCCTGGAGTGGGGACAGGTACAATGAGCAGTTCTTC
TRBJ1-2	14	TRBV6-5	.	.	CASSRERTANGYTF	TGTGCCAGCAGCCGGGAGAGGACGGCCAATGGCTACACCTTC
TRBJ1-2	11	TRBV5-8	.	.	CASRGLAPYTF	TGTGCCAGCAGGGGACTTGCCCCCTACACCTTC
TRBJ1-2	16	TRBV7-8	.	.	CASSLESGLGYLGYTF	TGTGCCAGCAGCTTAGAGTCCGGTTTGGGTTACCTCGGCTACACCTTC
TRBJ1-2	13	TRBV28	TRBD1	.	CASSSDRIYGYTF	TGTGCCAGCAGTTCGGACAGGATCTATGGCTACACCTTC
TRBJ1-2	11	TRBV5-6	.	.	CASSLLTGYTF	TGTGCCAGCAGCTTGTTGACGGGTTACACCTTC
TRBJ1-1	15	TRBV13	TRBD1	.	CASSLDRGPGTEAFF	TGTGCCAGCAGCCTTGACAGGGGGCCTGGCACTGAAGCTTTCTTT
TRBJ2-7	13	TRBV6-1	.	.	CASSPGVTYEQYF	TGTGCCAGCAGCCCGGGAGTCACCTACGAGCAGTACTTC
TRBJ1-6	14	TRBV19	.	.	CASSMGKPNSPLHF	TGTGCCAGTAGTATGGGGAAGCCAAATTCACCCCTCCACTTT
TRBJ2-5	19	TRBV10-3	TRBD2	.	CAISEVSGTSGGGQETQYF	TGTGCCATCAGTGAGGTATCCGGGACTAGCGGGGGCGGGCAAGAGACCCAGTACTTC
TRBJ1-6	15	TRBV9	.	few	CASSVGTVLNSPLHF	TGTGCCAGCAGCGTAGGGACAGTCCTTAATTCACCCCTCCACTTT
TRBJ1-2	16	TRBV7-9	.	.	CASSLALQVPNYGYTF	TGTGCCAGCAGCTTAGCCTTACAGGTTCCTAACTATGGCTACACCTTC
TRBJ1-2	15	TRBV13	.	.	CASSLESVGPYGYTF	TGTGCCAGCAGCTTAGAGTCTGTGGGACCCTATGGCTACACCTTC
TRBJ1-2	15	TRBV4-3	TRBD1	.	CASSQELWDSNGYTF	TGCGCCAGCAGCCAAGAACTTTGGGACAGCAATGGCTACACCTTC
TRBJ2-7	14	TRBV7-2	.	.	CASSWGQGTHEQYF	TGTGCCAGCAGCTGGGGGCAGGGAACCCACGAGCAGTACTTC
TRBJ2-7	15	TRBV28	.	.	CASSSRTKTGDEQYF	TGTGCCAGCAGTTCCAGGACCAAGACCGGGGACGAGCAGTACTTC
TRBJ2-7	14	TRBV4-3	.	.	CASSPGVSSYEQYF	TGCGCCAGCAGCCCCGGGGTGAGCTCCTACGAGCAGTACTTC
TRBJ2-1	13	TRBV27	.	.	CASSFRPNNEQFF	TGTGCCAGCAGTTTCCGCCCCAACAATGAGCAGTTCTTC